The 27 T cell receptor beta chains in this list originate from one sample, sequenced in a study of cytomegalovirus exposure and HLA in healthy donors. Repertoires were generated with immunoSEQ multiplex PCR, while TCRdb's copy carries only in-frame clones and drops some. The table includes under 200,000 clones, about 88% detected once. The sequenced sample was PBMCs. These receptors were obtained from a woman younger than 35 in good health and CMV-seronegative.

The rearrangement links TRBV12-5 to TRBJ2-7, with TRBD1 matching 9 bases. The CDR3 length is 14 residues. With 1 base clipped from V and 4 bases from J, the junction kept 2 bases outside the gene matches. The V gene's germline CDR1 is LGHNT and CDR2 FRNRAP. CDR3 DNA sequence: TGTGCTAGTGGTTTGGGGGGACAGGGTTACGAGCAGTACTTC. This gives the protein CASGLGGQGYEQYF. Based on the CDR3 plus reference TRBV12-5 and TRBJ2-7, the full variable domain is DARVTQTPRHKVTEMGQEVTMRCQPILGHNTVFWYRQTMMQGLELLAYFRNRAPLDDSGMPKDRFSAEMPDATLATLKIQPSEPRDSAVYFCASGLGGQGYEQYFGPGTRLTVT.

The chain is built from TRBV4-2 and TRBJ1-5, with unresolved D. The germline V gene has CDR1 LGHNA and CDR2 YNFKEQ. The CDR3 totals 15 residues. V gave up 1 base and J gave up 4 bases, with 11 bases separating them. The CDR3 is CASSQGSFENQPQHF. The CDR3 DNA reads TGTGCCAGCAGCCAAGGCAGTTTTGAAAATCAGCCCCAGCATTTT.

Regarding this clone: Its ends do not fully match the called genes, so a read error is possible. CDR3 region: CASSSTGTRDF. CDR3 in DNA: TGTGCCAGCAGCTCAACCGGGACAAGGGACTTC. The chain joins TRBV7-9 to TRBJ2-7, with D perhaps TRBD1 (6 bases). This CDR3 is built from 11 residues. Germline CDR1 reads SEHNR; CDR2 reads FQNEAQ (reference sequence).

The CDR3 protein is CASSLGGGSQPQHF. In nucleotides, the CDR3 is TGCGCCAGCAGCTTGGGAGGGGGCAGCCAGCCCCAGCATTTT. The rearrangement links TRBV5-1 to TRBJ1-5; 7 bases are shared with TRBD1. Trimming removed 0 bases from V and 7 bases from J; junction bases left unmatched: 4. CDR3 size: 14 residues. Germline-derived CDR1 and CDR2 are SGHRS and YFSETQ.

In nucleotides, the CDR3 is TGTGCCAGCACGAGGTCGAGCTCCTATAATTCACCCCTCCACTTT. It codes for CASTRSSSYNSPLHF. V gene TRBV2 combines with J gene TRBJ1-6; D remains ambiguous. Trimming stripped 7 bases from V and 0 bases from J, with 10 bases between. From germline, CDR1 is SNHLY and CDR2 FYNNEI. The CDR3 runs to 15 residues.

The CDR3 DNA is TGTGCCAGCTCACCTAGTCGAACGGGGGGTTCTGGAAACACCATATATTTT. Translating it yields CASSPSRTGGSGNTIYF. The J gene is TRBJ1-3, the V gene TRBV18; TRBD1 is a possible D gene (5 bases). The CDR3 totals 17 residues. The V end lost 3 bases, the J end lost 1 base, and 16 bases lay between the germline ends. Germline V lookup: CDR1 KGHSH, CDR2 LQKENI.

The chain joins TRBV2 to TRBJ2-1; D may be TRBD2 (5 bases). The length of the CDR3 is 15 residues. Germline CDR1 and CDR2: SNHLY and FYNNEI. V was pared by 8 bases and J by 0 bases, with 14 bases between. CDR3 DNA sequence: TGTGCCAGCCGAACTAGTTCCAGCTCCTACAATGAGCAGTTCTTC. Its protein product is CASRTSSSSYNEQFF.

This rearrangement joins TRBV10-3 to TRBJ1-1; 11 bases match TRBD1. Germline V gene lookup returns CDR1 ENHRY and CDR2 SYGVKD. The CDR3 runs to 14 residues. V lost 6 bases, J lost 0 bases, and 0 bases stayed unmatched. The CDR3 sequence: CAIRGQGVNTEAFF. As DNA, the CDR3 is TGTGCCATCAGGGGACAGGGGGTGAACACTGAAGCTTTCTTT.

The chain carries TRBV6-6 and TRBJ1-2; 11 bases map to TRBD1. The CDR3 runs to 13 residues. The junction had 6 bases not matched to a gene; V was cut back by 7 bases and J by 8 bases. The V gene's germline CDR1 is MNHNY and CDR2 SVGAGI (reference sequence). CDR3 nucleotide sequence: TGTGCCAGCAACATGGGACAGGGGGGCGGCTACACCTTC. As protein: CASNMGQGGGYTF.

The genes are TRBV19 and TRBJ1-1; possibly TRBD1 for D (6 bases). Germline V gene sequence: CDR1 LNHDA, CDR2 SQIVND (reference sequence). V gave up 5 bases and J gave up 4 bases, with 11 bases separating them. The CDR3 runs 13 residues. The CDR3 loop reads CASSWGRGTEAFF. CDR3 nucleotides: TGTGCCAGTAGTTGGGGGCGCGGCACTGAAGCTTTCTTT.

This rearrangement joins TRBV7-6 to TRBJ2-7; weak D call: TRBD1 (5 bases). The ends were cut back, 1 base at V and 3 bases at J, with 19 bases in the middle. The germline CDR1 and CDR2 sequences are SGHVS and FNYEAQ. The CDR3 has 17 residues. The CDR3 sequence is CASSLVARPQRGYEQYF. CDR3 nucleotides: TGTGCCAGCAGCTTAGTCGCGCGCCCTCAAAGGGGCTACGAGCAGTACTTC.

The chain joins TRBV9 to TRBJ1-4; TRBD1 matches 7 bases. There are 16 residues in the CDR3. The V and J ends lost 2 bases and 6 bases, in that order; junction bases with no gene match: 10. From germline, CDR1 is SGDLS and CDR2 YYNGEE. The CDR3, as DNA: TGTGCCAGCAGCGTTACCCAGGGGGGAGGTGATGAAAAACTGTTTTTT. This sequence encodes CASSVTQGGGDEKLFF. Variable domain in full (rest from reference TRBV9 and TRBJ1-4): DSGVTQTPKHLITATGQRVTLRCSPRSGDLSVYWYQQSLDQGLQFLIQYYNGEERAKGNILERFSAQQFPDLHSELNLSSLELGDSALYFCASSVTQGGGDEKLFFGSGTQLSVL.

The chain uses TRBV19 and TRBJ1-1; 7 bases agree with TRBD1. V lost 5 bases and J lost 0; bases outside the gene matches: 6. The length of the CDR3 is 15 residues. Germline values: CDR1 LNHDA, CDR2 SQIVND (reference sequence). CDR3 protein: CASSLQGGVNTEAFF. In DNA form, the CDR3 reads TGTGCCAGTAGTCTGCAGGGGGGCGTGAACACTGAAGCTTTCTTT.

The chain has TRBV6-5 and TRBJ2-5, with a tentative D call TRBD2 (5 bases). CDR1 MNHEY and CDR2 SVGAGI come from the germline V gene. V was cut by 8 bases and J by 5 bases, with 15 bases left in between. This CDR3 has 13 amino acids. The CDR3 is CASGVGRRETQYF. CDR3 sequence (DNA): TGTGCCAGCGGGGTCGGAAGGAGGGAGACCCAGTACTTC.

V is TRBV10-1 and J is TRBJ2-5; D remains unclear. The V end lost 5 bases, the J end lost 2 bases, and 3 bases lay between the germline ends. Germline loops: CDR1 WNHNN, CDR2 SYGVQD (reference sequence). This CDR3 comprises 11 residues. This CDR3 reads CASSLQETQYF. The CDR3 coding sequence is TGCGCCAGCAGTCTACAAGAGACCCAGTACTTC.

The rearrangement uses TRBV29-1 and TRBJ1-3, with 10 nucleotides matching TRBD1. The germline V gene has CDR1 SQVTM and CDR2 ANQGSEA. Unmatched junction bases numbered 11, after V lost 4 bases and J lost 2 bases. There are 17 residues in the CDR3. The CDR3 spells CSVGDRGSPGAGNTIYF. In DNA, the CDR3 is TGCAGCGTTGGGGACAGGGGCTCCCCGGGAGCTGGAAACACCATATATTTT. The full variable domain, in which reference TRBV29-1 and TRBJ1-3 provide the parts outside the CDR3, is SAVISQKPSRDICQRGTSLTIQCQVDSQVTMMFWYRQQPGQSLTLIATANQGSEATYESGFVIDKFPISRPNLTFSTLTVSNMSPEDSSIYLCSVGDRGSPGAGNTIYFGEGSWLTVV.

The chain combines TRBV10-3 with TRBJ2-7; a weak D match, TRBD2 (5 bases). In germline, CDR1 is ENHRY, CDR2 SYGVKD. Deletions cut 5 bases from V and 0 bases from J, with 11 bases between. The CDR3 covers 14 residues. The CDR3 loop is CAISSSGSSYEQYF. The CDR3 DNA is TGTGCCATCAGTTCCAGCGGAAGCTCCTACGAGCAGTACTTC.

CDR3 DNA: TGTGCCAGCAGTGTCCGTCAGGGCACAGCCTACGAGCAGTACTTC. Its translation: CASSVRQGTAYEQYF. The genes are TRBV6-5 and TRBJ2-7; weak D call: TRBD1 (5 bases). From germline, CDR1 is MNHEY and CDR2 SVGAGI. CDR3 size: 15 residues. V lost 5 bases, J lost 2 bases, and 16 bases lay in between.

This chain joins TRBV7-9 and TRBJ1-2, with 8 bases that match TRBD1. Germline V lookup: CDR1 SEHNR, CDR2 FQNEAQ (reference sequence). CDR3 length: 14 residues. J was trimmed by 6 bases and V by 4 bases; bases with no gene match: 7. This CDR3 is CASSYTGTGDGYTF. DNA for the CDR3: TGTGCCAGCAGCTACACCGGGACAGGAGATGGCTACACCTTC. The variable domain in full, completed from reference TRBV7-9 and TRBJ1-2, reads DTGVSQNPRHKITKRGQNVTFRCDPISEHNRLYWYRQTLGQGPEFLTYFQNEAQLEKSRLLSDRFSAERPKGSFSTLEIQRTEQGDSAMYLCASSYTGTGDGYTFGSGTRLTVV.

CDR3 residues: CASSSEVFGEKLFF. CDR3 coding DNA: TGCGCCAGCAGCTCCGAGGTGTTTGGGGAAAAACTGTTTTTT. This chain links TRBV5-1 with TRBJ1-4; no firm D call. CDR3 length equals 14 residues. Trimming removed 3 bases at V and 8 bases at J, with 14 bases between. Germline CDR1 SGHRS, CDR2 YFSETQ.

This sequence joins TRBV7-2 and TRBJ2-4; TRBD2 matches 7 bases. Trimming cost V 2 bases and J 8 bases; bases outside gene matches: 9. The V gene's germline CDR1 is SGHTA and CDR2 FQGNSA. The CDR3 runs 15 residues. CDR3 region: CASSLQAIGRDIQYF. The CDR3 DNA reads as TGTGCCAGCAGCTTACAGGCGATAGGGAGGGACATTCAGTACTTC. Full variable domain (missing parts from reference TRBV7-2 and TRBJ2-4): GAGVSQSPSNKVTEKGKDVELRCDPISGHTALYWYRQSLGQGLEFLIYFQGNSAPDKSGLPSDRFSAERTGGSVSTLTIQRTQQEDSAVYLCASSLQAIGRDIQYFGAGTRLSVL.

V gene TRBV11-2 combines with J gene TRBJ2-1; 10 bases fit TRBD1. CDR3 size: 14 residues. Germline CDR1 reads SGHAT; CDR2 reads FQNNGV. V shed 5 bases and J 8 bases; nucleotides not matched to a gene: 6. In DNA, the CDR3 is TGTGCCAGCAGCCCGTGGACAGGGGGAGATGAGCAGTTCTTC. Encoded protein: CASSPWTGGDEQFF.

V is TRBV25-1 and J is TRBJ2-7; TRBD2 might be the D (6 bases). V gave up 9 bases and J gave up 2 bases, with 23 bases separating them. The germline V gene encodes CDR1 MGHDK and CDR2 SYGVNS. The CDR3 has 16 residues. For the CDR3, the DNA is TGTGCCAGTACCCACGACCTTAAGGGGAGGCCCTACGAGCAGTACTTC. Encoded protein: CASTHDLKGRPYEQYF.

The rearrangement links TRBV7-9 to TRBJ2-3, with 7 bases matching TRBD2. CDR1 SEHNR and CDR2 FQNEAQ come from the germline V gene (reference sequence). This CDR3 comprises 16 residues. V shed 1 base, J shed 2 bases, and the junction held 6 bases outside the gene matches. Written as DNA, the CDR3 is TGTGCCAGCAGCTTAGATGGACTAGTGAACACAGATACGCAGTATTTT. Protein sequence: CASSLDGLVNTDTQYF.

This clone has more than one count but fewer than ten. The chain has TRBV27 and TRBJ1-2; no clear D. V gave up 3 bases and J gave up 4 bases, with 9 bases separating them. The CDR3 runs to 13 residues. Germline CDR1 MNHEY, CDR2 SMNVEV (reference sequence). The CDR3 nucleotides read TGTGCCAGCAGTTTTAGTCCAACCTATGGCTACACCTTC. It specifies CASSFSPTYGYTF.

The rearrangement joins TRBV6-4 to TRBJ1-5, with 8 bases lining up with TRBD1. V shed 4 bases, J shed 5 bases, and the junction held 4 bases outside the gene matches. Germline V CDR1 and CDR2: MRHNA, SNTAGT. The CDR3 loop spans 14 amino acids. CDR3 protein: CASSVPGGDQPQHF. The CDR3 region has the DNA TGTGCCAGCAGTGTACCAGGGGGCGATCAGCCCCAGCATTTT.

The chain uses TRBV18 and TRBJ1-1, with a tentative D call TRBD1 (6 bases). Germline V lookup: CDR1 KGHSH, CDR2 LQKENI. V shed 6 bases and J shed 0 bases, with 11 bases lying between them. The CDR3 spans 14 residues. The CDR3 protein is CASSPGALNTEAFF. CDR3 sequence (DNA): TGTGCCAGCTCTCCAGGGGCCTTGAACACTGAAGCTTTCTTT. Variable domain in full (rest from reference TRBV18 and TRBJ1-1): NAGVMQNPRHLVRRRGQEARLRCSPMKGHSHVYWYRQLPEEGLKFMVYLQKENIIDESGMPKERFSAEFPKEGPSILRIQQVVRGDSAAYFCASSPGALNTEAFFGQGTRLTVV.